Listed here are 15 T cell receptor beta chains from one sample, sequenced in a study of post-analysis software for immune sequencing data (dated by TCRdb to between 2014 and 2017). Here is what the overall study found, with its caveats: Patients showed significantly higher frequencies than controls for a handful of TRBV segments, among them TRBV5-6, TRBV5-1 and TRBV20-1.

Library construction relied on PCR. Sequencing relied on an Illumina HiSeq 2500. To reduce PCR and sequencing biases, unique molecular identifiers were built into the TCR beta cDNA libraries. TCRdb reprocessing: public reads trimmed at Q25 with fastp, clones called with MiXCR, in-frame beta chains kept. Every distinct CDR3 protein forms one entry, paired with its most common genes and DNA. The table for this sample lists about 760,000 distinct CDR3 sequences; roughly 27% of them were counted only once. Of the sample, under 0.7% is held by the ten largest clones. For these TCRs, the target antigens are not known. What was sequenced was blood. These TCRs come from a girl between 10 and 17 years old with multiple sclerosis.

CDR3 sequence (DNA): TGTGCCAGCACCTTGGGTGTCTATGGCTACACCTTC. Protein: CASTLGVYGYTF. This sequence joins TRBV12-3 or TRBV12-4 and TRBJ1-2; D not certain. The CDR3 is made up of 12 amino acids. Between the trimmed V and J ends, which lost 7 bases and 4 bases, there was a span of 10 bases.

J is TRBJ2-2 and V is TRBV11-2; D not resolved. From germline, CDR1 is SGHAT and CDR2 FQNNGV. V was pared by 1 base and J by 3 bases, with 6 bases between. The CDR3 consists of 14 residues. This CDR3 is CASSLVQYTGELFF. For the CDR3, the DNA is TGTGCCAGCAGCTTAGTTCAGTACACCGGGGAGCTGTTTTTT.

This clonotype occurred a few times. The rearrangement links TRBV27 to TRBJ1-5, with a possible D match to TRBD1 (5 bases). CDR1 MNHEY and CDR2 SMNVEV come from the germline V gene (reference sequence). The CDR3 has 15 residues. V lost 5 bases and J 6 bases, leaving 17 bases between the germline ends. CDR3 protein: CASSQRRGQGQPQHF. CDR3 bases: TGTGCCAGCAGTCAACGCCGGGGCCAAGGTCAGCCCCAGCATTTT.

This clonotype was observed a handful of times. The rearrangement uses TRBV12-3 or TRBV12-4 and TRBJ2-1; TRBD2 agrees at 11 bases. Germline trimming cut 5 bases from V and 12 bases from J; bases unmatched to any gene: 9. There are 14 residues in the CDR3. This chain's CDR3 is CASSLPPGLAGQFF. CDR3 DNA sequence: TGTGCCAGCAGTCTACCGCCAGGACTAGCGGGGCAGTTCTTC.

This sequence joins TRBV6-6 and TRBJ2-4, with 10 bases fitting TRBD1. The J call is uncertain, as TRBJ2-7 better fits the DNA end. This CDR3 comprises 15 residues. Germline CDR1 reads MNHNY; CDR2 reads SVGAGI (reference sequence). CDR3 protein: CASRTTGTGAYEQYF. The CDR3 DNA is TGTGCCAGCAGGACCACCGGGACAGGGGCCTACGAGCAGTACTTC.

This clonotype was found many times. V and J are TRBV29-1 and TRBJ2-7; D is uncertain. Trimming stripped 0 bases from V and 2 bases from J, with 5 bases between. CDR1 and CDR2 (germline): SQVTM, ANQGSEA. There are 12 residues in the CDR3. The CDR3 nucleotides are TGCAGCGTTGAAGATCGTGCCTACGAGCAGTACTTC. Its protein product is CSVEDRAYEQYF.

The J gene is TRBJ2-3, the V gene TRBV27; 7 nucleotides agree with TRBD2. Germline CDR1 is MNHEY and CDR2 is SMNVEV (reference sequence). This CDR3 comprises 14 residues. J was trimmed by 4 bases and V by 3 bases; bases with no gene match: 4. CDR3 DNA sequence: TGTGCCAGCAGTTTCCAGCGGGACTCAGATACGCAGTATTTT. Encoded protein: CASSFQRDSDTQYF.

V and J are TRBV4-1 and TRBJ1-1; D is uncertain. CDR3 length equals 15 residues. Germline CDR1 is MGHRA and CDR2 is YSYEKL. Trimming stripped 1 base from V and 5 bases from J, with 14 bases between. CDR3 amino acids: CASSQGSAGRTEAFF. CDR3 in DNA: TGCGCCAGCAGCCAAGGATCGGCGGGGAGGACTGAAGCTTTCTTT.

CDR3 DNA sequence: TGCGCCAGCAGCTCCGGGACAGAGCTCTACGAGCAGTACTTC. It is translated as CASSSGTELYEQYF. The chain employs TRBV5-1 and TRBJ2-7; 7 nucleotides match TRBD1. The CDR3 has 14 residues. V lost 3 bases and J lost 3; bases outside the gene matches: 6. Germline CDR1 is SGHRS and CDR2 is YFSETQ.

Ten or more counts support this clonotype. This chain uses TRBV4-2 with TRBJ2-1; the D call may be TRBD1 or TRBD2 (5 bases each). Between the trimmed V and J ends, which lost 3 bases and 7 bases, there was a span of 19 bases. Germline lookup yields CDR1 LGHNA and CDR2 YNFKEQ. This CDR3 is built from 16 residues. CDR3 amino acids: CASSQLGRGDSNEQFF. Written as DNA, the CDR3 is TGTGCCAGCAGCCAGTTGGGACGGGGAGACTCGAATGAGCAGTTCTTC.

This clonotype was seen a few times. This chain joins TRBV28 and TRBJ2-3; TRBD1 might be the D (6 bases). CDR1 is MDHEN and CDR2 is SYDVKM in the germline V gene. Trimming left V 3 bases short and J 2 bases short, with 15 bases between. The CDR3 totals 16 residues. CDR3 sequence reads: CASSFLDRSYTDTQYF. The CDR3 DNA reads TGTGCCAGCAGTTTCCTGGACAGATCATACACAGATACGCAGTATTTT. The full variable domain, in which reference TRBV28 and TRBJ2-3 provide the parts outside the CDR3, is DVKVTQSSRYLVKRTGEKVFLECVQDMDHENMFWYRQDPGLGLRLIYFSYDVKMKEKGDIPEGYSVSREKKERFSLILESASTNQTSMYLCASSFLDRSYTDTQYFGPGTRLTVL.

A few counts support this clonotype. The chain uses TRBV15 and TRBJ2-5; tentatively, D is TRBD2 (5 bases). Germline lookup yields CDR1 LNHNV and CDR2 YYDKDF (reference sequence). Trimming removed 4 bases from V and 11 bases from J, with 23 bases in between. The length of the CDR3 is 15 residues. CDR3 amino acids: CATSIDYLVYNEQYF. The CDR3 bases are TGTGCCACCAGCATCGACTACTTAGTCTACAATGAGCAGTACTTC. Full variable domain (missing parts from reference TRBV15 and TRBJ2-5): DAMVIQNPRYQVTQFGKPVTLSCSQTLNHNVMYWYQQKSSQAPKLLFHYYDKDFNNEADTPDNFQSRRPNTSFCFLDIRSPGLGDTAMYLCATSIDYLVYNEQYFGPGTRLLVL.

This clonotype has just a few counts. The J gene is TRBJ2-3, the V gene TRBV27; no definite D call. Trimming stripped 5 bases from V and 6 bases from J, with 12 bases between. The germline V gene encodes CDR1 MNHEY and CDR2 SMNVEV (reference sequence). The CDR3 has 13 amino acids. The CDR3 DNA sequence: TGTGCCAGCAGTCCCTCCTCCCAGGATACGCAGTATTTT. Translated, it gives CASSPSSQDTQYF.

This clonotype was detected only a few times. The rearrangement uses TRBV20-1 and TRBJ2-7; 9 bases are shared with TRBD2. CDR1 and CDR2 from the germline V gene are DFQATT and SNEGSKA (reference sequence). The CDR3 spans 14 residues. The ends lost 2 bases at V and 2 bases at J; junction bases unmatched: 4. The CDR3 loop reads CSARRLAEAYEQYF. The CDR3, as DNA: TGCAGTGCTAGAAGACTAGCGGAGGCCTACGAGCAGTACTTC.

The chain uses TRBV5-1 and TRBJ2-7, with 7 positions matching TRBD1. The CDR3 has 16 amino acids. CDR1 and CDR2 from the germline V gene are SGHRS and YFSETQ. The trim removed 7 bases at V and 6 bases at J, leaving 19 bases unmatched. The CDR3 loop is CASQRSDRERYGEQYF. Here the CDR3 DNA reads TGCGCCAGCCAACGTTCCGACAGGGAAAGATATGGCGAGCAGTACTTC.